The rows below give T cell receptor beta chains drawn from one sample of a study of cytotoxic CD8 clonotypes in ibrutinib-treated CLL. Produced via immunoSEQ multiplex PCR; TCRdb's table is partial and in-frame only. The sample lists 130,000 to 150,000 clones; around 80% were seen once. The source was PBMCs, collected after 12 months of ibrutinib treatment. The receptors stem from a human donor with chronic lymphocytic leukemia. CDR3s include the opening cysteine and the closing phenylalanine or tryptophan. Each record gives: D gene, clone size, V gene, J gene, CDR3 protein, CDR3 DNA. The D gene is left open where the match is weak. For some rows the clone size is stated as once, few or many, or as a class when expanded; others skip it.

D gene: TRBD2; clone size: -; V gene: TRBV9; J gene: TRBJ2-1; CDR3 protein: CASSVAGGDYNEQFF; CDR3 DNA: TGTGCCAGCAGCGTAGCGGGAGGAGACTACAATGAGCAGTTCTTC
D gene: TRBD2; clone size: once; V gene: TRBV6-5; J gene: TRBJ2-1; CDR3 protein: CASRSGTPRDEQFF; CDR3 DNA: TGTGCCAGCAGAAGCGGGACCCCCCGGGATGAGCAGTTCTTC
D gene: -; clone size: -; V gene: TRBV20-1; J gene: TRBJ2-1; CDR3 protein: CSASYNEQFF; CDR3 DNA: TGCAGTGCTTCATACAATGAGCAGTTCTTC
D gene: -; clone size: -; V gene: TRBV9; J gene: TRBJ2-1; CDR3 protein: CASSGGKGRFF; CDR3 DNA: TGTGCCAGCAGCGGGGGCAAAGGCCGGTTCTTC
D gene: TRBD2; clone size: -; V gene: TRBV11-2; J gene: TRBJ2-1; CDR3 protein: CASRSLRQREPTGNEQFF; CDR3 DNA: TGTGCCAGCAGATCCCTTCGCCAGCGGGAGCCCACGGGGAATGAGCAGTTCTTC
D gene: -; clone size: few; V gene: TRBV18; J gene: TRBJ1-5; CDR3 protein: CASSPRAGDSNQPQHF; CDR3 DNA: TGTGCCAGCTCACCACGGGCCGGGGACAGCAATCAGCCCCAGCATTTT
D gene: -; clone size: -; V gene: TRBV19; J gene: TRBJ2-7; CDR3 protein: CASSIEGGTFAYEQYF; CDR3 DNA: TGTGCCAGTAGTATAGAGGGCGGGACGTTTGCCTACGAGCAGTACTTC
D gene: TRBD1; clone size: -; V gene: TRBV2; J gene: TRBJ2-5; CDR3 protein: CASSEITTGGRETQYF; CDR3 DNA: TGTGCCAGCAGTGAAATAACGACAGGGGGCAGGGAGACCCAGTACTTC
D gene: TRBD1; clone size: -; V gene: TRBV30; J gene: TRBJ1-2; CDR3 protein: CAWSLAGGAEGYTF; CDR3 DNA: TGTGCCTGGAGTCTTGCAGGGGGGGCTGAGGGCTACACCTTC
D gene: -; clone size: -; V gene: TRBV7-9; J gene: TRBJ2-7; CDR3 protein: CASSLNSLEQYF; CDR3 DNA: TGTGCCAGCAGCTTAAACTCTCTCGAGCAGTACTTC
D gene: -; clone size: once; V gene: TRBV7-9; J gene: TRBJ2-2; CDR3 protein: CASSLLHGRYTGELFF; CDR3 DNA: TGTGCCAGCAGCTTGTTACACGGCAGATACACCGGGGAGCTGTTTTTT
D gene: -; clone size: -; V gene: TRBV7-7; J gene: TRBJ2-7; CDR3 protein: CASSPGFSSYEQYF; CDR3 DNA: TGTGCTAGCAGCCCGGGGTTTAGCTCCTACGAGCAGTACTTC
D gene: -; clone size: once; V gene: TRBV27; J gene: TRBJ2-3; CDR3 protein: CASSLIRGTDTQYF; CDR3 DNA: TGTGCCAGCAGTTTAATCAGGGGCACAGATACGCAGTATTTT
D gene: TRBD1; clone size: once; V gene: TRBV10-1; J gene: TRBJ1-1; CDR3 protein: CASRGQGQTEAFF; CDR3 DNA: TGCGCCAGCAGAGGACAGGGGCAGACTGAAGCTTTCTTT
D gene: -; clone size: -; V gene: TRBV9; J gene: TRBJ2-7; CDR3 protein: CASSGTDGYISEQYF; CDR3 DNA: TGTGCCAGCAGCGGAACGGACGGATACATCTCCGAGCAGTACTTC
D gene: TRBD2; clone size: -; V gene: TRBV10-3; J gene: TRBJ2-3; CDR3 protein: CAISEGLAGKSSTDTQYF; CDR3 DNA: TGTGCCATCAGTGAGGGACTAGCGGGAAAATCTAGCACAGATACGCAGTATTTT
D gene: -; clone size: -; V gene: TRBV5-1; J gene: TRBJ1-2; CDR3 protein: CASSVRGGGDYGYTF; CDR3 DNA: TGCGCCAGCAGCGTAAGAGGTGGCGGTGACTATGGCTACACCTTC
D gene: TRBD1; clone size: -; V gene: TRBV7-6; J gene: TRBJ1-5; CDR3 protein: CASSPTGDLGQPQHF; CDR3 DNA: TGTGCCAGCAGCCCGACAGGGGATTTGGGTCAGCCCCAGCATTTT
D gene: -; clone size: -; V gene: TRBV19; J gene: TRBJ2-7; CDR3 protein: CASGTGIEQYF; CDR3 DNA: TGTGCCAGTGGAACAGGGATCGAGCAGTACTTC
D gene: -; clone size: -; V gene: TRBV18; J gene: TRBJ2-7; CDR3 protein: CASSLSGLYEQYF; CDR3 DNA: TGTGCCAGCTCACTATCGGGGCTTTACGAGCAGTACTTC
D gene: -; clone size: -; V gene: TRBV5-6; J gene: TRBJ2-3; CDR3 protein: CASRGTSTQYF; CDR3 DNA: TGTGCCAGCAGGGGGACCTCGACGCAGTATTTT
D gene: -; clone size: few; V gene: TRBV18; J gene: TRBJ1-2; CDR3 protein: CASSPAEHYGYTF; CDR3 DNA: TGTGCCAGCTCACCCGCAGAGCACTATGGCTACACCTTC
D gene: TRBD1; clone size: few; V gene: TRBV30; J gene: TRBJ1-5; CDR3 protein: CAWRQGANQPQHF; CDR3 DNA: TGTGCCTGGCGACAGGGGGCGAATCAGCCCCAGCATTTT
D gene: -; clone size: -; V gene: TRBV27; J gene: TRBJ1-1; CDR3 protein: CASSSGVGDNLAFF; CDR3 DNA: TGTGCCAGCAGTTCGGGGGTGGGGGATAACCTGGCTTTCTTT
D gene: -; clone size: -; V gene: TRBV7-2; J gene: TRBJ2-7; CDR3 protein: CASSFFLYGDYEQYF; CDR3 DNA: TGTGCCAGCAGCTTTTTTCTCTATGGAGACTACGAGCAGTACTTC
D gene: TRBD2; clone size: many; V gene: TRBV4-2; J gene: TRBJ2-5; CDR3 protein: CASRPGASGDETQYF; CDR3 DNA: TGTGCCAGCAGGCCGGGGGCTAGCGGGGATGAGACCCAGTACTTC
D gene: TRBD1; clone size: -; V gene: TRBV27; J gene: TRBJ2-1; CDR3 protein: CASSLLLGTGSNEQFF; CDR3 DNA: TGTGCCAGCAGTTTACTCCTCGGGACAGGGTCTAATGAGCAGTTCTTC
D gene: -; clone size: -; V gene: TRBV2; J gene: TRBJ2-3; CDR3 protein: CASSEGRGSDTQYF; CDR3 DNA: TGTGCCAGCAGTGAGGGAAGGGGCTCAGATACGCAGTATTTT
D gene: -; clone size: -; V gene: TRBV6-1; J gene: TRBJ2-7; CDR3 protein: CASSDWLARREQYF; CDR3 DNA: TGTGCCAGCAGTGATTGGCTAGCCCGACGCGAGCAGTACTTC
D gene: TRBD2; clone size: -; V gene: TRBV29-1; J gene: TRBJ2-5; CDR3 protein: CSVEFELAGVRETQYF; CDR3 DNA: TGCAGCGTTGAATTTGAGCTAGCGGGAGTAAGAGAGACCCAGTACTTC
D gene: -; clone size: -; V gene: TRBV9; J gene: TRBJ2-7; CDR3 protein: CASSVLGDPPSYEQYF; CDR3 DNA: TGTGCCAGCAGCGTCTTGGGGGACCCGCCTTCCTACGAGCAGTACTTC
D gene: TRBD2; clone size: -; V gene: TRBV7-2; J gene: TRBJ2-7; CDR3 protein: CASSSERLAEHYEQYF; CDR3 DNA: TGTGCCAGCAGCTCAGAACGTCTAGCGGAGCATTACGAGCAGTACTTC
D gene: -; clone size: few; V gene: TRBV28; J gene: TRBJ2-7; CDR3 protein: CASSYREEQYF; CDR3 DNA: TGTGCCAGCTCTTACAGGGAGGAGCAGTACTTC
D gene: TRBD2; clone size: -; V gene: TRBV10-2; J gene: TRBJ2-2; CDR3 protein: CASLLAGVGTGELFF; CDR3 DNA: TGCGCCAGCCTGCTAGCGGGAGTTGGCACCGGGGAGCTGTTTTTT
D gene: -; clone size: -; V gene: TRBV7-8; J gene: TRBJ1-5; CDR3 protein: CASSLAEGGYYGQPQHF; CDR3 DNA: TGTGCCAGCAGCTTAGCCGAGGGAGGGTACTACGGTCAGCCCCAGCATTTT
D gene: -; clone size: -; V gene: TRBV5-1; J gene: TRBJ1-3; CDR3 protein: CASSLDGYTIYF; CDR3 DNA: TGCGCCAGCAGCTTGGACGGGTACACCATATATTTT
D gene: -; clone size: -; V gene: TRBV7-2; J gene: TRBJ2-7; CDR3 protein: CASSLEYGVSYYEQYF; CDR3 DNA: TGTGCCAGCAGCTTGGAATATGGGGTAAGCTACTACGAGCAGTACTTC
D gene: -; clone size: -; V gene: TRBV25-1; J gene: TRBJ2-1; CDR3 protein: CASSRDNEQFF; CDR3 DNA: TGTGCCAGCAGCAGGGACAATGAGCAGTTCTTC
D gene: -; clone size: -; V gene: TRBV11-2; J gene: TRBJ2-3; CDR3 protein: CASSLGPHSETQYF; CDR3 DNA: TGTGCCAGCAGCTTAGGACCCCATAGCGAAACGCAGTATTTT
D gene: TRBD2; clone size: -; V gene: TRBV11-3; J gene: TRBJ2-1; CDR3 protein: CASSLLGLAEYNEQFF; CDR3 DNA: TGTGCCAGCAGCTTACTTGGTCTAGCGGAATACAATGAGCAGTTCTTC
D gene: -; clone size: -; V gene: TRBV7-9; J gene: TRBJ2-7; CDR3 protein: CASSLDRISYEQYF; CDR3 DNA: TGTGCCAGCAGCTTAGATCGGATTTCCTACGAGCAGTACTTC
D gene: -; clone size: few; V gene: TRBV28; J gene: TRBJ2-7; CDR3 protein: CASYMSGIAHEQYF; CDR3 DNA: TGTGCCAGCTATATGTCCGGGATCGCTCACGAGCAGTACTTC
D gene: TRBD1; clone size: -; V gene: TRBV5-4; J gene: TRBJ1-2; CDR3 protein: CASSSDDRDNYGYTF; CDR3 DNA: TGTGCCAGCAGCAGCGACGACAGGGATAACTATGGCTACACCTTC
D gene: TRBD1; clone size: -; V gene: TRBV5-1; J gene: TRBJ2-7; CDR3 protein: CASKGQGSSYEQYF; CDR3 DNA: TGCGCCAGCAAAGGACAGGGGAGCTCCTACGAGCAGTACTTC
D gene: TRBD1; clone size: -; V gene: TRBV30; J gene: TRBJ2-4; CDR3 protein: CAWSPGTGKNIQYF; CDR3 DNA: TGTGCCTGGAGTCCCGGGACAGGCAAAAACATTCAGTACTTC
D gene: -; clone size: few; V gene: TRBV6-6; J gene: TRBJ1-1; CDR3 protein: CASSYSHDTEAFF; CDR3 DNA: TGTGCCAGCAGTTACTCCCACGACACTGAAGCTTTCTTT
D gene: -; clone size: -; V gene: TRBV7-2; J gene: TRBJ2-7; CDR3 protein: CASSLEASEPSYEQYF; CDR3 DNA: TGTGCCAGCAGCTTAGAGGCCAGCGAACCCTCCTACGAGCAGTACTTC
D gene: -; clone size: -; V gene: TRBV21-1; J gene: TRBJ2-7; CDR3 protein: CASSKGVGTSIVEQYF; CDR3 DNA: TGTGCCAGCAGCAAGGGTGTCGGGACTAGCATTGTCGAGCAGTACTTC
D gene: -; clone size: -; V gene: TRBV9; J gene: TRBJ1-1; CDR3 protein: CASSVGVYENTEAFF; CDR3 DNA: TGTGCCAGCAGCGTAGGAGTTTATGAGAACACTGAAGCTTTCTTT
D gene: -; clone size: -; V gene: TRBV2; J gene: TRBJ1-1; CDR3 protein: CASSGLVSNTEAFF; CDR3 DNA: TGTGCCAGCAGTGGCTTGGTTTCGAACACTGAAGCTTTCTTT
D gene: -; clone size: -; V gene: TRBV5-6; J gene: TRBJ1-2; CDR3 protein: CASSDSVGYTF; CDR3 DNA: TGTGCCAGCAGCGACAGTGTTGGCTACACCTTC